This TCR beta chain comes out of a study of blood T cell repertoires in COVID-19. V shed 1 base, J shed 2 bases, and the junction held 6 bases outside the gene matches. The CDR3 has 16 residues. The germline V gene encodes CDR1 LGHDT and CDR2 YNNKEL (reference sequence). The assay was immunoSEQ multiplex PCR, and TCRdb's table has in-frame clones only and misses some. The sample gives about 120,000 clones, around 83% of which show up once; 5.5% to 6% is in the top ten. The clonotype originates from a man older than 75 with active or convalescent COVID-19. The chain links TRBV3-1 (or the pseudogene TRBV3-2) to TRBJ2-5; TRBD2 matches at 8 bases. Sequencing was performed on peripheral blood. CDR3 nucleotides: TGTGCCAGCAGCCAAGTTAGGGCGGGGGGACAAGAGACCCAGTACTTC. This translates into CASSQVRAGGQETQYF.